Included here is one T cell receptor (beta chain) sequence, with context. Its antigen is not identified. A read error is possible here, since a much larger clone lies one base away. It is unclear where the CDR3 begins or ends on the DNA, so no DNA is shown, and the CDR3 is as TCRdb lists it. Three rounds of nested PCR, following a modified ARM-PCR protocol, produced the TCRbeta library. Each CDR3 protein is one row after TCRdb ran MiXCR on the multiplex PCR reads. The sample holds approximately 120,000 distinct CDR3 sequences, over 55% seen once. RNA was extracted from bulk tissue without any cell sorting. The normal lung tissue was taken more than 3 cm from the tumor edge. The source of the sample is a study of tumor and adjacent non-tumor tissue in lung cancer. Study-level results: Tumor tissue had significantly higher TCR diversity than normal lung.

The CDR3 contains 14 residues when both ends are counted. The germline V gene has CDR1 MDHEN and CDR2 SYDVKM. The V call is TRBV28, the J call TRBJ2-7; the table assigns TRBD2, which was not confirmed against the DNA. Sample: distant non-tumor lung tissue. This TCR was sampled from a man aged 55 to 70 with non-small cell lung cancer. The CDR3 loop is CASSFGWGSYEQCF.